This TCR beta chain was recorded in a study of CD8+ T cells in alopecia areata. The sample's treatment: oral pan-JAK inhibitor, 5-10 mg twice daily. Lesional scalp punch biopsies and peripheral blood were collected from alopecia areata patients. The CDR3 sequence is 15 residues long. Germline CDR1 reads MNHNS; CDR2 reads SASEGT. V was trimmed by 1 base and J by 5 bases, leaving 14 bases between them. TCR sequencing used cDNA made by reverse transcription of extracted RNA. Clones were sequenced by immunoSEQ multiplex PCR, and TCRdb holds only the in-frame ones, with some missing. The repertoire holds 140,000 to 150,000 clones, with 45% to 60% as singletons. This clone was seen more than once but under ten times. Its specificity is not known. General study results and limits: It was lesional scalp, especially alopecia totalis/universalis, that showed higher clonality than normal scalp. There were many expanded lesional clones persisting in scalp and blood during tofacitinib.

This receptor was obtained from a human donor with alopecia areata. This chain joins TRBV6-1 and TRBJ2-5; D might be TRBD2 (6 bases). Sequencing was performed on CD8+ T cells sorted from blood, taken at week 4, from a patient treated with tofacitinib. DNA for the CDR3: TGTGCCAGCAGTGAAGAGGACGGTGGGGGGGAGACCCAGTACTTC. It specifies CASSEEDGGGETQYF.